These 23 T cell receptor beta chains came from one sample sequenced in a study of tissue T cells after allogeneic stem cell transplantation. Time point indicated: mouse harvest day 7 after allogeneic transplant. Mouse grafts combined 10^7 T-cell-depleted bone marrow cells with 10^6 splenic CD5+ T cells. The method was immunoSEQ multiplex PCR; TCRdb's version includes in-frame clones alone and lacks a portion of them. The sample holds thousands of clones, roughly half seen once. Sequenced sample: gut tissue. These receptors all come from a female BALB/c mouse given C57BL/6 T cells with graft-versus-host disease after an allogeneic hematopoietic cell transplant.

About this clone itself: Here the gene names and germline are mouse. The CDR3 end lies 1 residue beyond the end of the read and is filled in from the germline J gene. J is TRBJ1-3 and V is TRBV13-3; possibly TRBD1 for D (5 bases). From germline, CDR1 is NNHDY and CDR2 SYVADS. Trimming removed 2 bases from V and 3 bases from J, with 9 bases in between. The length of the CDR3 is 14 residues. The CDR3 DNA, read in part, is TGTGCCAGCAGTGACGGCAGGGTTGGAAATACGCTCTAT. Its translation: CASSDGRVGNTLY. The entire CDR3 protein reads CASSDGRVGNTLYF.

This clone occurred once. The genes and germline here are from mouse. Coverage ceases 1 residue before the CDR3 finishes, and the germline J gene fills in the end. This chain uses TRBV29 with TRBJ2-7; the match to TRBD1 covers 12 bases. V trimming: 4 bases; J trimming: 7 bases; junction bases outside the gene matches: 8. Germline CDR1 reads MSHET; CDR2 reads SYDVDS. The CDR3 sequence is 15 residues long. The CDR3 spells CASSSNWDRGREQYF. The sequenced part of the CDR3 DNA is TGTGCTAGCAGTTCAAACTGGGACAGGGGGCGGGAACAGTAC.

As to this clone: All gene names here are mouse names. The CDR3 end is not reached by the read, which stops 1 residue before it; the germline J gene fills it in. The same CDR3 is also encoded by other DNA sequences in this sample. The chain uses TRBV26 and TRBJ2-4; TRBD2 is a possible D gene (5 bases). The CDR3 length is 13 residues. Trimming shortened V by 4 bases and J by 0 bases, and 5 bases separated the two germline ends. Germline assignment: CDR1 KGHPV and CDR2 FQNQEV (reference sequence). The covered CDR3 bases are TGTGCCAGCAGTCGGACTAGTCAAAACACCTTGTAC. Protein product: CASSRTSQNTLY. The entire CDR3 reads CASSRTSQNTLYF.

For this clone: Genes and germline come from the mouse. The read halts 1 residue ahead of the CDR3 end, with the missing end drawn from the germline J gene. The V and J genes are TRBV13-3 and TRBJ2-3; 9 bases match TRBD2. With 7 bases clipped from V and 3 bases from J, the junction kept 3 bases outside the gene matches. Germline-derived CDR1 and CDR2 are NNHDY and SYVADS. CDR3 length equals 13 residues. The CDR3 bases that were read are TGTGCCAGCCAAACTGGGGGGGCAGAAACGCTGTAT. Translated: CASQTGGAETLY. The full-length CDR3 reads as CASQTGGAETLYF.

Remarks on this clone: Mouse germline and gene names are used. The read stops 1 residue short of the end of the CDR3; the missing end is completed from the germline J gene. The V call is TRBV26, the J call TRBJ1-4; D is ambiguous. Germline values: CDR1 KGHPV, CDR2 FQNQEV (reference sequence). Trimming removed 5 bases from V and 0 bases from J, with 4 bases in between. The CDR3 runs to 13 residues. CDR3 sequence: CASSGVSNERLFF. The part of the CDR3 DNA that was read is TGTGCCAGCAGTGGGGTTTCCAACGAAAGATTATTT.

Regarding this clone: Germline and genes: mouse. The CDR3 bases that were read are TGCTCCAGCAGTCCTACAGGGACAGAAACGCTGTAT. Translation gives CSSSPTGTETLY. The whole CDR3 sequence reads CSSSPTGTETLYF. The chain combines TRBV23 with TRBJ2-3; the D segment call TRBD1 is taken from the table without a DNA check. The read halts 1 residue ahead of the CDR3 end, with the missing end drawn from the germline J gene. CDR1 is KGHTA and CDR2 is FQNQQP in the germline V gene. This CDR3 is 13 amino acids long.

In the case of this clone: Gene and germline names: mouse. The read comes to an end 1 residue before the CDR3 does, leaving the germline J gene to fill in the end. The gene calls are TRBV13-1 and TRBJ2-2; TRBD1 matches at 9 bases. This CDR3 region has 14 residues. Losses at the gene ends were 7 bases for V and 3 bases for J; bases not matched to a gene: 4. Germline V gene data show CDR1 as NSHNY and CDR2 as SYGAGN. The CDR3 is CASVRDRDTGQLYF. The CDR3 bases that were read are TGTGCCAGCGTCCGGGACAGGGACACCGGGCAGCTCTAC.

Of note for this clone: Genes and germline come from the mouse. The read ends 1 residue early relative to the CDR3; the germline J gene fills the gap. The gene calls are TRBV12-1 and TRBJ2-4, with D hard to call. The CDR3 has 14 amino acids. The V and J ends lost 2 bases and 0 bases respectively, with 8 bases between them. Germline assignment: CDR1 SGHSN and CDR2 HYEKVE. CDR3 DNA, as far as it was read: TGTGCCAGCTCTCGGACGACTAGTCAAAACACCTTGTAC. This encodes CASSRTTSQNTLY. The complete CDR3 reads CASSRTTSQNTLYF.

Points on this clone: Gene labels here are mouse ones. With the read ending 1 residue before the CDR3 end, the germline J gene is used to fill in that end. The gene calls are TRBV4 and TRBJ2-1; 9 nucleotides match TRBD2. V dropped 5 bases and J dropped 4; count of bases not matched to a gene: 6. The CDR3 consists of 15 residues. Germline CDR1 is LGHDT and CDR2 is YNNKQL (reference sequence). This CDR3 is CASSTRLGVYAEQFF. CDR3 DNA, as far as it was read: TGTGCCAGCAGCACCCGACTGGGGGTGTATGCTGAGCAGTTC.

This clone was detected a few times. The genes and germline here are from mouse. The sample contains more than one DNA sequence encoding this CDR3. CDR3 in amino acids: CASSLSAGDSYEQYF. The CDR3 DNA, read in part, is TGTGCCAGCAGTCTGTCGGCAGGGGACTCCTATGAACAGTAC. The genes are TRBV26 and TRBJ2-7, with TRBD1 as a possible D gene (6 bases). With the read ending 1 residue before the CDR3 end, the germline J gene is used to fill in that end. Germline V gene data show CDR1 as KGHPV and CDR2 as FQNQEV (reference sequence). V lost 0 bases and J lost 0, with 9 bases in between. The CDR3 loop spans 15 amino acids.

Remarks on this clone: Genes and germline come from the mouse. Read coverage stops 1 residue before the CDR3 terminus; the germline J gene supplies the remainder. This chain uses TRBV26 with TRBJ2-4; possible D gene TRBD1, 6 bases. This CDR3 comprises 14 residues. CDR1 is KGHPV and CDR2 is FQNQEV in the germline V gene (reference sequence). Trimming removed 4 bases at V and 2 bases at J, with 10 bases between. The part of the CDR3 DNA that was read is TGTGCCAGCAGTCCTGGGACAATTCAAAACACCTTGTAC. Encoded protein: CASSPGTIQNTLY. The complete CDR3 sequence is CASSPGTIQNTLYF.

This clone was observed a single time. Mouse germline and gene names are used. The read comes to an end 1 residue before the CDR3 does, leaving the germline J gene to fill in the end. The rearrangement uses TRBV3 and TRBJ2-5, with 9 bases aligning to TRBD2. Germline V CDR1 and CDR2: SNHLY, FYNGKV (reference sequence). CDR3 length: 14 residues. V shed 5 bases and J 3 bases; nucleotides not matched to a gene: 3. The sequenced part of the CDR3 DNA is TGTGCCAGCAGCCGACTGGGGGCGCAAGACACCCAGTAC. Its translation: CASSRLGAQDTQY. The entire CDR3 is CASSRLGAQDTQYF.

In this sample, this clone turned up a few times. The genes and germline here are from mouse. Sequencing ends 1 residue short of the CDR3 end; the germline J gene provides the rest. The J gene is TRBJ2-7, the V gene TRBV26; D unresolved. Germline CDR1 reads KGHPV; CDR2 reads FQNQEV (reference sequence). The CDR3 length is 11 residues. V lost 0 bases, J lost 7 bases, and 4 bases lay in between. The CDR3 is CASSLSTEQYF. The sequenced part of the CDR3 DNA is TGTGCCAGCAGTCTGTCGACAGAACAGTAC.

Notes on this clone: The gene symbols are mouse symbols. The CDR3 end lies 1 residue beyond the end of the read and is filled in from the germline J gene. This chain joins TRBV31 and TRBJ2-1; D gene uncertain. Germline V gene lookup returns CDR1 GKSSPN and CDR2 SITVG. The CDR3 length is 15 residues. V lost 0 bases to trimming and J lost 0 bases, with 9 bases between them. The sequenced CDR3 bases are TGTGCCTGGAGTCTAGGCTGGCATAACTATGCTGAGCAGTTC. It is translated as CAWSLGWHNYAEQF. The entire CDR3 protein is CAWSLGWHNYAEQFF.

In this sample, this clone turned up a few times. Here the gene names and germline are mouse. The CDR3 is cut off 1 residue early in the read; its end comes from the germline J gene. The chain has TRBV31 and TRBJ2-5; 11 positions match TRBD2. The CDR3 consists of 15 residues. Germline V lookup: CDR1 GKSSPN, CDR2 SITVG. The junction had 2 bases not matched to a gene; V was cut back by 3 bases and J by 0 bases. CDR3 bases read: TGTGCCTGGAGGGACTGGGGGGCTAACCAAGACACCCAGTAC. This translates into CAWRDWGANQDTQY. The CDR3 reads in full as CAWRDWGANQDTQYF.

Note on this clone: The genes and germline here are from mouse. Read data end 1 residue before the CDR3 end; the end is taken from the germline J gene. This sequence joins TRBV26 and TRBJ2-3, with D maybe TRBD1 (5 bases). This CDR3 has 12 residues. Germline CDR1 and CDR2: KGHPV and FQNQEV (reference sequence). V lost 4 bases, J lost 3 bases, and 5 bases lay in between. CDR3 DNA, as far as it was read: TGTGCCAGCAGTCGGACAGCAGAAACGCTGTAT. Its protein product is CASSRTAETLY. The whole CDR3 sequence reads CASSRTAETLYF.

As to this clone: The germline and genes are mouse ones. The sequenced fragment ends 1 residue before the CDR3 boundary, so the rest is inferred from the germline J gene. The rearrangement joins TRBV26 to TRBJ2-5; possible D gene TRBD1, 6 bases. The CDR3 sequence is 14 residues long. CDR1 and CDR2 (germline): KGHPV, FQNQEV (reference sequence). Trimming removed 5 bases at V and 1 base at J, with 10 bases between. CDR3 residues: CASSATGHQDTQYF. The sequenced part of the CDR3 DNA is TGTGCCAGCAGTGCAACAGGGCACCAAGACACCCAGTAC.

This clone was observed a handful of times. Genes and germline come from the mouse. The missing CDR3 end, 1 residue past where the read stops, is filled in from the germline J gene. This chain links TRBV26 with TRBJ2-7; 8 nucleotides line up with TRBD2. The germline V gene has CDR1 KGHPV and CDR2 FQNQEV (reference sequence). V lost 4 bases and J lost 4; bases outside the gene matches: 3. There are 13 residues in the CDR3. This CDR3 is CASSPRTGYEQYF. CDR3 bases read: TGTGCCAGCAGTCCTAGGACTGGGTATGAACAGTAC. Drawing the rest from reference TRBV26 and TRBJ2-7, the complete variable domain is NSKVIQTPRYLVKGQGQKAKMRCIPEKGHPVVFWYQQNKNNEFKFLINFQNQEVLQQIDMTEKRFSAECPSNSPCSLEIQSSEAGDSALYLCASSPRTGYEQYFGPGTRLTVL.

This clone was picked up a small number of times. Gene names and germline refer to mouse. The read comes to an end 1 residue before the CDR3 does, leaving the germline J gene to fill in the end. This sequence joins TRBV26 and TRBJ1-3, with TRBD1 as a possible D gene (5 bases). CDR1 is KGHPV, CDR2 FQNQEV, per germline (reference sequence). This CDR3 is built from 16 residues. V lost 2 bases to trimming and J lost 0 bases, with 11 bases between them. The CDR3 protein is CASSLPGPNSGNTLYF. The sequenced part of the CDR3 DNA is TGTGCCAGCAGTCTGCCGGGACCCAATTCTGGAAATACGCTCTAT.

As regards this clone: The gene names here belong to mouse. Sequencing ends 1 residue short of the CDR3 end; the germline J gene provides the rest. The chain recombines TRBV13-1 with TRBJ2-5, with no clear D. CDR3 length equals 14 residues. From germline, CDR1 is NSHNY and CDR2 SYGAGN. V shed 1 base and J shed 5 bases, with 11 bases lying between them. The covered CDR3 bases are TGTGCCAGCAGTGATAGAAGGGCGCGAGACACCCAGTAC. Its translation is CASSDRRARDTQY. The full-length CDR3 reads as CASSDRRARDTQYF.

In the case of this clone: Gene names are mouse gene names. The read ends 1 residue early relative to the CDR3; the germline J gene fills the gap. The chain carries TRBV13-2 and TRBJ2-7, with 8 bases aligning to TRBD1. CDR1 is NNHNN and CDR2 is SYGAGS in the germline V gene (reference sequence). The CDR3 has 11 amino acids. J gave up 5 bases and V 5 bases, and 0 bases lay outside the gene matches. Incomplete CDR3 DNA: TGTGCCAGCGGGGACAGGGATGAACAGTAC. Translating gives CASGDRDEQY. The full CDR3 is CASGDRDEQYF.

This clone was recorded a few times. The gene symbols are mouse symbols. CDR3 residues: CASSLDPGSPLYF. Incomplete CDR3 DNA: TGTGCAAGCAGCTTAGATCCGGGGTCGCCCCTCTAC. J is TRBJ1-6 and V is TRBV16; D not resolved. The read falls 1 residue short of the CDR3 end, and the missing part is taken from the germline J gene. TRBJ1-6 is an ORF; its function is uncertain. The germline V and J ends were trimmed by 0 bases and 10 bases, with 7 bases remaining between them. The V gene's germline CDR1 is SGHSA and CDR2 FRNQAP. The CDR3 contains 13 residues.

In regard to this clone: Gene names and germline refer to mouse. The CDR3 goes on 1 residue after the read ends, and that part is filled in from the germline J gene. The rearrangement links TRBV16 to TRBJ2-2, with D unclear. Germline CDR1 SGHSA, CDR2 FRNQAP. This CDR3 contains 14 residues. V was trimmed by 0 bases and J by 2 bases, leaving 4 bases between them. The chain's CDR3 is CASSLDPNTGQLYF. The part of the CDR3 DNA that was read is TGTGCAAGCAGCTTAGATCCCAACACCGGGCAGCTCTAC.